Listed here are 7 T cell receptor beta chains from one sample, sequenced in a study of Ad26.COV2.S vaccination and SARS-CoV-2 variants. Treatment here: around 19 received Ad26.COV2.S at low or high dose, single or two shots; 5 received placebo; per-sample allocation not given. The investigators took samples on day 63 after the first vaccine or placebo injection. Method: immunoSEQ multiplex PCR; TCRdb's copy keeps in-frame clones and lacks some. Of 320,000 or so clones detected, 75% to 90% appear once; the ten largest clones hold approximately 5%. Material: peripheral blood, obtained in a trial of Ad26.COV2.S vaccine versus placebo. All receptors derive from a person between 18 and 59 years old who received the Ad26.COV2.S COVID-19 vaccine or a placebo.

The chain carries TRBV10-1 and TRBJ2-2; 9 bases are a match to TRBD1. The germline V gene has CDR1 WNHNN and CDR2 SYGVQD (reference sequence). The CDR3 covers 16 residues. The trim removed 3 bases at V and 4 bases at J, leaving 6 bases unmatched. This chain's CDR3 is CASSDWDRESTGELFF. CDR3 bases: TGCGCCAGCAGTGATTGGGACAGGGAATCCACCGGGGAGCTGTTTTTT.

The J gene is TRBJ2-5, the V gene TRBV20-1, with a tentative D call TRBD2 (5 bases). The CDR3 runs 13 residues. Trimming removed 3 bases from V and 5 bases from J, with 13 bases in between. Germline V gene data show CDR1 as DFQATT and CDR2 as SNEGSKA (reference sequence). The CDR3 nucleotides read TGCAGTGCTAGTGTACTAGAACTTGAGACCCAGTACTTC. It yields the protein CSASVLELETQYF.

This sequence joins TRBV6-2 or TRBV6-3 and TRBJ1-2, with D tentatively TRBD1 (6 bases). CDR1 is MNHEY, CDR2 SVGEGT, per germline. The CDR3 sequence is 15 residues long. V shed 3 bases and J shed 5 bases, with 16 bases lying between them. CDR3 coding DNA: TGTGCCAGCAGTTATCAGACCCCGAGGGGGTATGGCTACACCTTC. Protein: CASSYQTPRGYGYTF.

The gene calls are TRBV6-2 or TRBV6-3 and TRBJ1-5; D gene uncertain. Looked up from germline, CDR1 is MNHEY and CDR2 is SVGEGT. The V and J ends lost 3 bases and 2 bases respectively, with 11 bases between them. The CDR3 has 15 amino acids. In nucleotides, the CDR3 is TGTGCCAGCAGTTATGAGGGTGGCGGCAATCAGCCCCAGCATTTT. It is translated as CASSYEGGGNQPQHF.

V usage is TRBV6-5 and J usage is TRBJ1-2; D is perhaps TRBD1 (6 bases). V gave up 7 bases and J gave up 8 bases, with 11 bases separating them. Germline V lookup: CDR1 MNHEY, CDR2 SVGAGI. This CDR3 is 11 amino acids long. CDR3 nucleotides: TGTGCCAGCACTCAGGGGCTGGGCTACACCTTC. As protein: CASTQGLGYTF.

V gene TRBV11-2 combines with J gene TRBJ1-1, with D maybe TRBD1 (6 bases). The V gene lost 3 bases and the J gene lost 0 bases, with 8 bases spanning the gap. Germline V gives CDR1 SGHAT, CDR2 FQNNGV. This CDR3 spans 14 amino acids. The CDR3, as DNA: TGTGCCAGCAGCTTCCAGGGGTTGAACACTGAAGCTTTCTTT. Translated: CASSFQGLNTEAFF.

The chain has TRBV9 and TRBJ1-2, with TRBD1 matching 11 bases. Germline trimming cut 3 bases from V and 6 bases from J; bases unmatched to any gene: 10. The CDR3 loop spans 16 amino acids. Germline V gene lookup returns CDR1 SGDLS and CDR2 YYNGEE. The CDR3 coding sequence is TGTGCCAGCAGCGCTCAAACGGGACAGGGGGTGGATGGCTACACCTTC. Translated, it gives CASSAQTGQGVDGYTF.